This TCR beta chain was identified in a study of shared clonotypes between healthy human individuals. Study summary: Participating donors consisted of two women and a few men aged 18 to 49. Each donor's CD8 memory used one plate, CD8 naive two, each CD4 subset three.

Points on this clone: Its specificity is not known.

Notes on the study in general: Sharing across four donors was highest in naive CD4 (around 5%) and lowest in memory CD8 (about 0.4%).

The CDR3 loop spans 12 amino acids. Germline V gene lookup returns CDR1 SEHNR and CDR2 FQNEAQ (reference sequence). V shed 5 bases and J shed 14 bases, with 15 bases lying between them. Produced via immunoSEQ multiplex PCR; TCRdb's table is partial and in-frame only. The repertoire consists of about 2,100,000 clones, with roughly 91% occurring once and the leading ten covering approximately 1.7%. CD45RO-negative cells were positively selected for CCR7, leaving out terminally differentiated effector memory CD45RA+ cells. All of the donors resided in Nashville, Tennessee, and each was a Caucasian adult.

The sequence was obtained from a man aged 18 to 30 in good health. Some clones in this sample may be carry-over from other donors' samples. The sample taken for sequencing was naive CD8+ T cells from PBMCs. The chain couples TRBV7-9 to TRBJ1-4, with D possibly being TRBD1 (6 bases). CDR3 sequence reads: CASSPGGGELFF. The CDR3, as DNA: TGTGCCAGCAGCCCCGGCGGGGGCGAGCTGTTTTTT.